This T cell receptor (beta chain) was profiled in a study of post-analysis software for immune sequencing data. Background on the study: Clinical courses comprised relapsing-remitting, secondary progressive and progressive-relapsing multiple sclerosis.

Unique molecular identifiers featured in each of the TCR beta cDNA libraries. Each CDR3 protein gets one entry after TCRdb re-called the PCR reads with MiXCR. Of just over 250,000 distinct CDR3 sequences detected, 36% appear once; the ten largest clones hold under 5.5%. CDR1 is LGHDT and CDR2 is YNNKEL in the germline V gene (reference sequence). V was trimmed by 6 bases and J by 4 bases, leaving 9 bases between them. The CDR3 spans 13 residues. The table lists this clonotype with a few counts. What it binds is not known. Points from the study as a whole: With TRBV5-6, TRBV5-1 and TRBV20-1 included, five TRBV segments were more frequent in patients than in controls. Those with multiple sclerosis, the patient group, showed significantly lower normalized Chao1 diversity than controls. Same-batch preparations were strongly co-clustered by F measure.

V usage is TRBV3-1 and J usage is TRBJ2-2; D gene ambiguous. The sequenced material came from blood. The receptor comes from a girl aged 5-17 years with multiple sclerosis. CDR3 bases: TGTGCCAGCAGACTAATAGGCACCGGGGAGCTGTTTTTT. This translates into CASRLIGTGELFF.